This T cell receptor beta chain was found in a study of control samples from healthy donors and cancer patients. Clones were sequenced by immunoSEQ multiplex PCR, and TCRdb holds only the in-frame ones, with some missing. The sample consists of around 80,000 clones, roughly 89% of them appearing once. Germline V gives CDR1 GTSNPN, CDR2 SVGIG (reference sequence). This CDR3 is 15 amino acids long. The V gene lost 2 bases and the J gene lost 12 bases, with 26 bases spanning the gap. Specimen: blood. The rearrangement uses TRBV30 and TRBJ2-7; the D call may be TRBD1 or TRBD2 (6 bases each). This receptor was identified in a man aged 50 to 59 in good health. The CDR3 DNA sequence: TGTGCCTGGAGTAGGGGGGAGAAGGATCCCTACGAGTGGTACTTC. Translated: CAWSRGEKDPYEWYF. The full variable domain, rest sourced from reference TRBV30 and TRBJ2-7, is SQTIHQWPATLVQPVGSPLSLECTVEGTSNPNLYWYRQAAGRGLQLLFYSVGIGQISSEVPQNLSASRPQDRQFILSSKKLLLSDSGFYLCAWSRGEKDPYEWYFGPGTRLTVT.